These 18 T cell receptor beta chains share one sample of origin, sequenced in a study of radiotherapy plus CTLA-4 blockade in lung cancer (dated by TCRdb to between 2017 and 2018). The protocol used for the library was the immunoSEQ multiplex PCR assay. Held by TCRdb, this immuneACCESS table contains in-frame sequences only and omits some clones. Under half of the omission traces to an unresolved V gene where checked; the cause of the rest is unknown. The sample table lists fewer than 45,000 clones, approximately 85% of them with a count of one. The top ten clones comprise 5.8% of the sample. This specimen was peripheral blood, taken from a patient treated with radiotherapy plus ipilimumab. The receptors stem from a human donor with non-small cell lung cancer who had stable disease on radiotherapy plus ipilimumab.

In DNA form, the CDR3 reads TGTGCCAGCAGTGGATCCCTTGGGAGCTCCTACGAGCAGTACTTC. The encoded protein is CASSGSLGSSYEQYF. The chain has TRBV25-1 and TRBJ2-7; perhaps TRBD2 as D (5 bases). V shed 4 bases and J shed 0 bases, with 13 bases lying between them. Germline V gene lookup returns CDR1 MGHDK and CDR2 SYGVNS. The CDR3 has 15 residues.

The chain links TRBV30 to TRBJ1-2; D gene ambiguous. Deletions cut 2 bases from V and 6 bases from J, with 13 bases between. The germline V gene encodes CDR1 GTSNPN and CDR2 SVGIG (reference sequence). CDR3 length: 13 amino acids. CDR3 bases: TGTGCCTGGAGTAGTCCGGGAGTAAATGGCTACACCTTC. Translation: CAWSSPGVNGYTF.

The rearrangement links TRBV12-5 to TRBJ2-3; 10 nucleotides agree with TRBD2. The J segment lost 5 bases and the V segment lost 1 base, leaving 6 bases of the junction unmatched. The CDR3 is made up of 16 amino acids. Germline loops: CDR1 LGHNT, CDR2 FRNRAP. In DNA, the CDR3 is TGTGCTAGTGGTTTGGGGAGCGGGAGGGCCCAAGATACGCAGTATTTT. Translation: CASGLGSGRAQDTQYF.

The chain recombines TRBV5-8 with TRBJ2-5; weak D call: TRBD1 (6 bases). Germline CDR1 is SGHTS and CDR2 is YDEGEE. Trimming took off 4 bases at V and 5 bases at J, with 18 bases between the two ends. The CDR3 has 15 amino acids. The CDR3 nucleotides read TGTGCCAGCAGCGACCATCAGGGGTTCGGTGAGACCCAGTACTTC. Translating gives CASSDHQGFGETQYF.

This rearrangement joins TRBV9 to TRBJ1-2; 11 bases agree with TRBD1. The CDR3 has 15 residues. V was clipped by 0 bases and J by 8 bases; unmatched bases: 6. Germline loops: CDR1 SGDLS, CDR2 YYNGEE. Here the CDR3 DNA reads TGTGCCAGCAGCGTAGCTGGGACAGGGGGGGGAGGCTACACCTTC. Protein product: CASSVAGTGGGGYTF.

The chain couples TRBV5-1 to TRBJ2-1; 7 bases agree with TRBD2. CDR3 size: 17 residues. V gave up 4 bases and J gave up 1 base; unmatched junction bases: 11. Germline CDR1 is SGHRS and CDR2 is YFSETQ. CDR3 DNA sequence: TGCGCCAGCAGCCTCCACTCTGGCGGGAGATCCTACAATGAGCAGTTCTTC. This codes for CASSLHSGGRSYNEQFF.

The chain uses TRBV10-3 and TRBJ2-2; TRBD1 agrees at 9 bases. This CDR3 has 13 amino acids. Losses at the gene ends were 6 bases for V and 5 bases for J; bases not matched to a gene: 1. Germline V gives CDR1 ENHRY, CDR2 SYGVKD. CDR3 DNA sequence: TGTGCCATCAGCGGACAGGGGACCGGGGAGCTGTTTTTT. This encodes CAISGQGTGELFF.

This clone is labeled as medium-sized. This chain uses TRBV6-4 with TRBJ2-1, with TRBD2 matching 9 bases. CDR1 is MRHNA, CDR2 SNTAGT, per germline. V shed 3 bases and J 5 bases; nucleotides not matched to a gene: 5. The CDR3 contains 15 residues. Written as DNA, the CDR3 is TGTGCCAGCAGTGAGGGGCGGGAGGGCCACAATGAGCAGTTCTTC. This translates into CASSEGREGHNEQFF.

CDR3 DNA: TGTGCCAGCAGTTTAGTGGGGGGAGACACTAACTATGGCTACACCTTC. It yields the protein CASSLVGGDTNYGYTF. The chain joins TRBV28 to TRBJ1-2; weak D call: TRBD1 (5 bases). The CDR3 is 16 residues long. The V end lost 2 bases, the J end lost 0 bases, and 13 bases lay between the germline ends. Germline CDR1 and CDR2: MDHEN and SYDVKM.

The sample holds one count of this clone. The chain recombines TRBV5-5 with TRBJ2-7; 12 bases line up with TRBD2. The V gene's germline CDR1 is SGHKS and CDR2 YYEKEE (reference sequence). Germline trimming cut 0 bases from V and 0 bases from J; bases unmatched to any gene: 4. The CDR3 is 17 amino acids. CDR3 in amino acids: CASSLALAGGSSYEQYF. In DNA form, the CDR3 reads TGTGCCAGCAGCTTGGCACTAGCGGGAGGCAGCTCCTACGAGCAGTACTTC.

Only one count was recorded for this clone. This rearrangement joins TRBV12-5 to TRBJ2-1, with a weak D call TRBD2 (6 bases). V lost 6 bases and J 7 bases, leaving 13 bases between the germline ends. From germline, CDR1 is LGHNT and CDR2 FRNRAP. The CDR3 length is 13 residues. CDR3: CASGPGVRNEQFF. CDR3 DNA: TGTGCTAGTGGGCCGGGAGTTCGAAATGAGCAGTTCTTC. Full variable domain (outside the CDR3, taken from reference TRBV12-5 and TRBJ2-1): DARVTQTPRHKVTEMGQEVTMRCQPILGHNTVFWYRQTMMQGLELLAYFRNRAPLDDSGMPKDRFSAEMPDATLATLKIQPSEPRDSAVYFCASGPGVRNEQFFGPGTRLTVL.

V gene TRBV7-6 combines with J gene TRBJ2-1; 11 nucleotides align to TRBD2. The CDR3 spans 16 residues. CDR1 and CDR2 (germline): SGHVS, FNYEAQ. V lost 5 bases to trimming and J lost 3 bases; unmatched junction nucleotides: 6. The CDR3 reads CASSPLTSGVYNEQFF. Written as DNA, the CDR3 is TGTGCCAGCAGCCCGCTGACTAGCGGGGTCTACAATGAGCAGTTCTTC.

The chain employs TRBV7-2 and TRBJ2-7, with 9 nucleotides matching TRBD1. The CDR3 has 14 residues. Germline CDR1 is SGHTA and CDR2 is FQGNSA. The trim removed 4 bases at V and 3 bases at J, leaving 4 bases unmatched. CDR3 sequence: CASSSGTGFYEQYF. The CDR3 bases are TGTGCCAGCAGCTCCGGGACAGGGTTCTACGAGCAGTACTTC.

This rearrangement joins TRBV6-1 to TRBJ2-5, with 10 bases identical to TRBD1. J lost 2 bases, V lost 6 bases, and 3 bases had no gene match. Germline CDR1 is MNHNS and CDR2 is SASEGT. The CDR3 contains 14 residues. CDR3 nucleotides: TGTGCCAGCAGGAGGACAGGGGGACAAGAGACCCAGTACTTC. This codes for CASRRTGGQETQYF.

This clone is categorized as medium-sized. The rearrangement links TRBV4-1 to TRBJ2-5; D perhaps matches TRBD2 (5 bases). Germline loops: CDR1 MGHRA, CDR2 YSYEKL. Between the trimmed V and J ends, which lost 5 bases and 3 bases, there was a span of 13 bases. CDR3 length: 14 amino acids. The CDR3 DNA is TGCGCCAGCAGCTTCCCGGGATTGGAAGAGACCCAGTACTTC. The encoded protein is CASSFPGLEETQYF.

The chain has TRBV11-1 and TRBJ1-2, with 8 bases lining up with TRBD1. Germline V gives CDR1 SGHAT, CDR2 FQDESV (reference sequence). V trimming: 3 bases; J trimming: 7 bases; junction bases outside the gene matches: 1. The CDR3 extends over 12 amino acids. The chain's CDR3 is CASSFTGGGYTF. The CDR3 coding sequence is TGTGCCAGCAGCTTTACAGGGGGTGGCTACACCTTC.

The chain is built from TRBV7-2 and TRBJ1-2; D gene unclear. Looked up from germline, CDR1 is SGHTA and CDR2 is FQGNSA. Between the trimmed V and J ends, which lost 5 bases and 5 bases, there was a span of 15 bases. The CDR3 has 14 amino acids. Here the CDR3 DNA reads TGTGCCAGCAGCCCAGACCTCGGGGATTATGGCTACACCTTC. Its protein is CASSPDLGDYGYTF. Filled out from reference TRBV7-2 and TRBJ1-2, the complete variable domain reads GAGVSQSPSNKVTEKGKDVELRCDPISGHTALYWYRQSLGQGLEFLIYFQGNSAPDKSGLPSDRFSAERTGGSVSTLTIQRTQQEDSAVYLCASSPDLGDYGYTFGSGTRLTVV.

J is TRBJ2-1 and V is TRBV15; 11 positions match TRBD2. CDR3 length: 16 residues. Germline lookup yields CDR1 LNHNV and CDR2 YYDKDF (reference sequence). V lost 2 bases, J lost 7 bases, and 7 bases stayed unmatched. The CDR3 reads CATSRLLAGVRNEQFF. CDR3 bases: TGTGCCACCAGCAGACTACTAGCGGGAGTACGAAATGAGCAGTTCTTC.